This T cell receptor (beta chain) is drawn from a study of naive and memory T cell subsets. The library had UMIs added by 3' ligation of an oligonucleotide to TCR cDNA. RNA was extracted from approximately 2.4 ml of whole blood of healthy adults. The CDR3 length is 14 residues. CDR1 is SEHNR, CDR2 FQNEAQ, per germline (reference sequence). The V and J ends lost 11 bases and 0 bases respectively, with 17 bases between them. Regarding the study as a whole: TCR transcript changes with activation or differentiation may affect this RNA method.

In its sample, this clonotype was seen a few times. Its antigen remains unknown. Amplification of ligated cDNA took four PCR rounds with SP2 and nested alpha and beta constant primers. MiXCR, applied by TCRdb to the UMI-ligation and nested PCR reads, yields one record per CDR3 protein. The profile shows fewer than 30,000 distinct CDR3 sequences, around 4.9% of them singletons. This sequence was found in an adult in good health. This chain links TRBV7-9 with TRBJ2-7, with D possibly being TRBD1 (5 bases). The sample consisted of blood. The CDR3 coding sequence is TGTGCCGGGGCCAATGGGGCCTACTCCTACGAGCAGTACTTC. Its translation is CAGANGAYSYEQYF.